What follows are 32 T cell receptor beta chains derived from one specimen sequenced in a study of identical twins. TCRdb recomputed calls from the 5' RACE reads with MiXCR, one row per CDR3 protein. The table has about 690,000 distinct CDR3 sequences, 5.5% to 7.5% seen once. Source material: naive T cells sorted from blood. All receptors derive from a man aged 18 to 30 in good health.

The table lists this clonotype with many counts. This chain connects TRBV28 to TRBJ2-7; D remains ambiguous. The CDR3 has 11 amino acids. V shed 3 bases and J shed 3 bases, with 3 bases lying between them. The germline CDR1 and CDR2 sequences are MDHEN and SYDVKM. CDR3 bases: TGTGCCAGCAGTTTTGTCTACGAGCAGTACTTC. The encoded protein is CASSFVYEQYF.

This clonotype was seen many times. The gene calls are TRBV7-6 and TRBJ2-3, with a tentative D call TRBD1 (5 bases). The germline V gene has CDR1 SGHVS and CDR2 FNYEAQ. The CDR3 totals 14 residues. V was clipped by 1 base and J by 5 bases, with 10 bases between them. The DNA for the CDR3 is TGTGCCAGCAGCTTAGACATAGGACAAGATACGCAGTATTTT. Residues: CASSLDIGQDTQYF.

This clonotype was seen repeatedly, ten times or more. The J gene is TRBJ1-5, the V gene TRBV12-3 or TRBV12-4; a weak D match, TRBD1 (6 bases). The CDR3 has 17 amino acids. Trimming removed 3 bases from V and 2 bases from J, with 17 bases in between. The CDR3 DNA follows: TGTGCCAGCAGTTTTTCGCCCAGGGGTGCGGGCAATCAGCCCCAGCATTTT. This sequence encodes CASSFSPRGAGNQPQHF.

This clonotype occurred a few times. This chain joins TRBV2 and TRBJ2-4, with TRBD1 matching 8 bases. Per germline, CDR1 SNHLY and CDR2 FYNNEI. The CDR3 is 14 amino acids. Trimming removed 5 bases from V and 3 bases from J; junction bases left unmatched: 3. CDR3 in DNA: TGTGCCAGCAGTCAGGGGGCTGGCAAAAACATTCAGTACTTC. Its translation is CASSQGAGKNIQYF.

Many counts were recorded for this clonotype. The CDR3 DNA sequence: TGCAGTGCTCCACTAGCGGGAGTCTACAATGAGCAGTTCTTC. Translation: CSAPLAGVYNEQFF. The chain recombines TRBV20-1 with TRBJ2-1; 11 bases fit TRBD2. The CDR3 spans 14 residues. Germline V gene data show CDR1 as DFQATT and CDR2 as SNEGSKA (reference sequence). V shed 5 bases and J 3 bases; nucleotides not matched to a gene: 3.

This clonotype has only a few counts. This rearrangement joins TRBV5-1 to TRBJ2-5; 7 nucleotides agree with TRBD1. J lost 7 bases, V lost 3 bases, and 12 bases had no gene match. CDR1 and CDR2 (germline): SGHRS, YFSETQ. This CDR3 is 15 amino acids long. CDR3 nucleotide sequence: TGCGCCAGCAGCTCGGACAGGTCAATGCTGGGGACCCAGTACTTC. It encodes CASSSDRSMLGTQYF. Based on the CDR3 plus reference TRBV5-1 and TRBJ2-5, the full variable domain is KAGVTQTPRYLIKTRGQQVTLSCSPISGHRSVSWYQQTPGQGLQFLFEYFSETQRNKGNFPGRFSGRQFSNSRSEMNVSTLELGDSALYLCASSSDRSMLGTQYFGPGTRLLVL.

This chain links TRBV6-1 with TRBJ2-2; D is undetermined. Trimming left V 1 base short and J 1 base short, with 4 bases between. This CDR3 contains 14 residues. Germline V gene lookup returns CDR1 MNHNS and CDR2 SASEGT. CDR3 region: CASSEGVNTGELFF. The DNA for the CDR3 is TGTGCCAGCAGTGAAGGGGTGAACACCGGGGAGCTGTTTTTT.

This rearrangement joins TRBV27 to TRBJ2-1; 8 bases line up with TRBD2. CDR1 and CDR2 (germline): MNHEY, SMNVEV (reference sequence). V dropped 5 bases and J dropped 7; count of bases not matched to a gene: 7. The CDR3 extends over 14 amino acids. CDR3 sequence reads: CASSGVAGRNEQFF. CDR3 bases: TGTGCCAGCAGTGGGGTAGCGGGACGGAATGAGCAGTTCTTC.

This clonotype appeared a few times. The V gene is TRBV7-7, the J gene TRBJ2-1; 7 positions agree with TRBD1. Germline assignment: CDR1 SSHAT and CDR2 FNYEAQ (reference sequence). This CDR3 has 15 residues. V was clipped by 1 base and J by 8 bases; unmatched bases: 8. In DNA form, the CDR3 reads TGTGCCAGCAGCTTAGGGGACAGCCCAGGGGATGAGCAGTTCTTC. It encodes CASSLGDSPGDEQFF.

This clonotype was seen repeatedly, ten times or more. V usage is TRBV28 and J usage is TRBJ2-7; D remains unclear. Trimming stripped 6 bases from V and 2 bases from J, with 11 bases between. The CDR3 runs to 13 residues. The germline gives CDR1 MDHEN, CDR2 SYDVKM. CDR3 nucleotide sequence: TGTGCCAGCAGCTCCTCTTGGGCCTACGAGCAGTACTTC. Its protein is CASSSSWAYEQYF.

This clonotype was seen ten or more times. This chain joins TRBV11-2 and TRBJ2-3; 10 bases agree with TRBD1. Germline lookup yields CDR1 SGHAT and CDR2 FQNNGV. This CDR3 is 16 amino acids long. J lost 6 bases, V lost 5 bases, and 11 bases had no gene match. This CDR3 reads CASSAGRQGANDTQYF. DNA for the CDR3: TGTGCCAGCAGCGCAGGTAGACAGGGGGCGAATGATACGCAGTATTTT. The whole variable domain, remainder taken from reference TRBV11-2 and TRBJ2-3, is EAGVAQSPRYKIIEKRQSVAFWCNPISGHATLYWYQQILGQGPKLLIQFQNNGVVDDSQLPKDRFSAERLKGVDSTLKIQPAKLEDSAVYLCASSAGRQGANDTQYFGPGTRLTVL.

This clonotype was seen many times. The chain recombines TRBV5-6 with TRBJ2-7, with no clear D. There are 13 residues in the CDR3. Per germline, CDR1 SGHDT and CDR2 YYEEEE. Deletions cut 4 bases from V and 2 bases from J, with 10 bases between. CDR3 region: CASSTGPAYEQYV. The CDR3 DNA follows: TGTGCCAGCAGCACGGGTCCAGCCTACGAGCAGTACGTC.

The chain couples TRBV5-1 to TRBJ1-1; TRBD1 is a possible D gene (6 bases). This CDR3 comprises 13 residues. Germline CDR1 and CDR2: SGHRS and YFSETQ. V lost 3 bases, J lost 5 bases, and 11 bases lay in between. CDR3 region: CASSYGGQTEAFF. The DNA for the CDR3 is TGCGCCAGCAGCTACGGGGGGCAGACTGAAGCTTTCTTT.

Only a few counts were recorded for this clonotype. The chain employs TRBV7-9 and TRBJ2-1, with D tentatively TRBD1 or TRBD2 (6 bases each). The V gene lost 8 bases and the J gene lost 8 bases, with 16 bases spanning the gap. The CDR3 loop spans 13 amino acids. Germline V gives CDR1 SEHNR, CDR2 FQNEAQ (reference sequence). The CDR3 nucleotides read TGTGCCAGCTACTATGGGGGGCTCGATGAGCAGTTCTTC. Its translation is CASYYGGLDEQFF.

This clonotype occurred a few times. V gene TRBV20-1 combines with J gene TRBJ2-1; tentative D call: TRBD1 (6 bases). The CDR3 covers 12 residues. Germline V gives CDR1 DFQATT, CDR2 SNEGSKA (reference sequence). Trimming shortened V by 6 bases and J by 7 bases, and 13 bases separated the two germline ends. CDR3 in amino acids: CSAPGQLNEQFF. As DNA, the CDR3 is TGCAGTGCCCCAGGACAGCTAAATGAGCAGTTCTTC.

The CDR3 is CASSLIPGPGHNEQFF. The CDR3 bases are TGTGCCAGCAGTTTAATCCCCGGCCCGGGCCACAATGAGCAGTTCTTC. This chain uses TRBV27 with TRBJ2-1, with D unresolved. This CDR3 spans 16 amino acids. V dropped 2 bases and J dropped 5 bases, with 16 bases sitting between them. In germline, CDR1 is MNHEY, CDR2 SMNVEV (reference sequence).

This chain uses TRBV11-3 with TRBJ2-1; D call uncertain. The germline gives CDR1 SGHNT, CDR2 YENEEA. The CDR3 loop spans 12 amino acids. The ends were cut back, 5 bases at V and 9 bases at J, with 11 bases in the middle. The CDR3 here is CASSPIPTEQFF. CDR3 coding DNA: TGTGCCAGCAGCCCCATCCCAACTGAGCAGTTCTTC.

In this sample, this clonotype turned up a few times. The genes are TRBV2 and TRBJ2-7; 8 bases are shared with TRBD1. V was clipped by 4 bases and J by 1 base; unmatched bases: 6. Germline CDR1 SNHLY, CDR2 FYNNEI. The CDR3 consists of 15 residues. CDR3 nucleotides: TGTGCCAGCAGTGGGGAGACAGGGGTGTCCTACGAGCAGTACGTC. It is translated as CASSGETGVSYEQYV.

This clonotype was seen a few times. The chain joins TRBV6-1 to TRBJ2-2; no clear D. There are 13 residues in the CDR3. V was pared by 2 bases and J by 5 bases, with 6 bases between. In germline, CDR1 is MNHNS, CDR2 SASEGT. The CDR3 here is CASSEKRTGELFF. CDR3 in DNA: TGTGCCAGCAGTGAAAAAAGGACCGGGGAGCTGTTTTTT.

The J gene is TRBJ2-3, the V gene TRBV12-3 or TRBV12-4, with 7 bases aligning to TRBD2. The CDR3 loop spans 15 amino acids. V was pared by 7 bases and J by 0 bases, with 7 bases of the junction left unmatched. The CDR3 loop is CASTRLATSTDTQYF. The CDR3 DNA sequence: TGTGCCAGCACCCGACTAGCCACTAGCACAGATACGCAGTATTTT.

The J gene is TRBJ2-7, the V gene TRBV7-9; D is possibly TRBD1 (6 bases). Germline V gene sequence: CDR1 SEHNR, CDR2 FQNEAQ (reference sequence). The CDR3 contains 12 residues. Trimming cost V 7 bases and J 3 bases, with 10 bases left between them. Written as DNA, the CDR3 is TGTGCCAGCACCTCGGACAGCTACGAGCAGTACTTC. Amino acids: CASTSDSYEQYF.

This clonotype was seen many times. The genes are TRBV7-2 and TRBJ2-1, with 9 bases identical to TRBD2. CDR1 is SGHTA, CDR2 FQGNSA, per germline. CDR3 length equals 16 residues. V lost 0 bases, J lost 7 bases, and 7 bases stayed unmatched. CDR3 in amino acids: CASSLAVASGMNEQFF. CDR3 nucleotides: TGTGCCAGCAGCTTAGCGGTGGCTAGCGGGATGAATGAGCAGTTCTTC.

This chain connects TRBV27 to TRBJ2-3; TRBD2 agrees at 10 bases. J was trimmed by 3 bases and V by 3 bases; bases with no gene match: 6. CDR1 is MNHEY, CDR2 SMNVEV, per germline (reference sequence). The CDR3 has 16 residues. The CDR3 DNA reads as TGTGCCAGCAGTTTCCTAGCGGGAGATGGGACAGATACGCAGTATTTT. It translates to CASSFLAGDGTDTQYF.

This clonotype occurred a few times. This chain links TRBV7-9 with TRBJ2-5; D possibly corresponds to TRBD1 (5 bases). The CDR3 sequence is 14 residues long. Germline values: CDR1 SEHNR, CDR2 FQNEAQ (reference sequence). The ends were cut back, 3 bases at V and 1 base at J, with 9 bases in the middle. CDR3 in amino acids: CASSFGATQETQYF. The CDR3 DNA sequence: TGTGCCAGCAGCTTTGGGGCTACCCAAGAGACCCAGTACTTC.

This clonotype appeared a few times. The chain links TRBV11-2 to TRBJ2-1; D gene unclear. The CDR3 has 14 amino acids. Trimming left V 2 bases short and J 5 bases short, with 10 bases between. Per germline, CDR1 SGHAT and CDR2 FQNNGV. In nucleotides, the CDR3 is TGTGCCAGCAGCTTACAGTTGATTAACAATGAGCAGTTCTTC. Its translation: CASSLQLINNEQFF.

This clonotype has ten or more counts. The V and J genes are TRBV20-1 and TRBJ2-3; TRBD1 matches at 8 bases. The CDR3 runs 14 residues. Trimming removed 5 bases from V and 3 bases from J; junction bases left unmatched: 7. CDR1 and CDR2 (germline): DFQATT, SNEGSKA (reference sequence). CDR3 in DNA: TGCAGTGCTGCGCAGGGGGCTTGGACAGATACGCAGTATTTT. It is translated as CSAAQGAWTDTQYF.

This clonotype was picked up many times. The chain uses TRBV6-5 and TRBJ2-7; D is perhaps TRBD2 (6 bases). Trimming took off 1 base at V and 6 bases at J, with 13 bases between the two ends. The CDR3 has 14 residues. Germline V gene sequence: CDR1 MNHEY, CDR2 SVGAGI. The CDR3 nucleotides read TGTGCCAGCAGTTACTTCTCCGGGAGCCCCGAGCAGTACTTC. It translates to CASSYFSGSPEQYF.

This clonotype was detected ten times or more. The genes are TRBV7-9 and TRBJ2-3; 11 bases line up with TRBD2. The CDR3 totals 17 residues. Germline CDR1 and CDR2: SEHNR and FQNEAQ (reference sequence). The trim removed 1 base at V and 0 bases at J, leaving 3 bases unmatched. The CDR3 spells CASSLGGTSGSTDTQYF. Here the CDR3 DNA reads TGTGCCAGCAGCTTAGGAGGGACTAGCGGTAGCACAGATACGCAGTATTTT.

In its sample, this clonotype was seen many times. This chain joins TRBV29-1 and TRBJ2-3, with no clear D. This CDR3 comprises 13 residues. V was pared by 6 bases and J by 4 bases, with 14 bases between. Germline lookup yields CDR1 SQVTM and CDR2 ANQGSEA. CDR3 sequence reads: CSVGPIPPDTQYF. CDR3 nucleotide sequence: TGCAGCGTCGGTCCCATCCCCCCAGATACGCAGTATTTT.

This clonotype occurred a few times. The chain links TRBV6-2 or TRBV6-3 to TRBJ2-2; the match to TRBD1 covers 10 bases. Per germline, CDR1 MNHEY and CDR2 SVGEGT. The CDR3 totals 15 residues. V lost 5 bases, J lost 7 bases, and 7 bases stayed unmatched. The CDR3 bases are TGTGCCAGCAGTACCCGGGACAGGGGCGTCGGGGAGCTGTTTTTT. Translating gives CASSTRDRGVGELFF.

This clonotype showed up many times. The chain combines TRBV20-1 with TRBJ1-3; D gene ambiguous. Germline V CDR1 and CDR2: DFQATT, SNEGSKA (reference sequence). Trimming removed 5 bases from V and 0 bases from J, with 11 bases in between. This CDR3 is built from 14 residues. CDR3 loop: CSAPGRNSGNTIYF. For the CDR3, the DNA is TGCAGTGCTCCTGGACGTAACTCTGGAAACACCATATATTTT.

The CDR3 coding sequence is TGTGCCAGCAGCTTCGGGACAGGGGGTCGCGAGCAGTACGTC. This translates into CASSFGTGGREQYV. J is TRBJ2-7 and V is TRBV7-2, with 11 bases that match TRBD1. The CDR3 covers 14 residues. V dropped 3 bases and J dropped 6; count of bases not matched to a gene: 4. Germline-derived CDR1 and CDR2 are SGHTA and FQGNSA.